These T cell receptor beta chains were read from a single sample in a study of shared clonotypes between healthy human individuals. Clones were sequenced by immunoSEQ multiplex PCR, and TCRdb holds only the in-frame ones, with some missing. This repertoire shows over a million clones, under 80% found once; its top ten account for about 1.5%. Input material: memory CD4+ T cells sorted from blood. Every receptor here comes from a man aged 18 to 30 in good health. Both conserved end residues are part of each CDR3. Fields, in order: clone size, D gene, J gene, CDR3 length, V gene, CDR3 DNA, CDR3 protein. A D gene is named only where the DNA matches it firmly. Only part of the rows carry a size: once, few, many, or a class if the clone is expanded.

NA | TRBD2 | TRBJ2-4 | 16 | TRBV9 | TGTGCCAGCAGCGTAGCGGGCGGGGGAGCCAAAAACATTCAGTACTTC | CASSVAGGGAKNIQYF
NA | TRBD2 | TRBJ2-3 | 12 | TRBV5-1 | TGCGCCAGCAGCTTGGACGGGGGGACGCAGTATTTT | CASSLDGGTQYF
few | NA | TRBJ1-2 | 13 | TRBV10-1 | TGCGCCAGCAGTGAGTCCAGGGGAGGTGGCTACACCTTC | CASSESRGGGYTF
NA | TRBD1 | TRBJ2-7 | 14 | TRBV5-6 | TGTGCCAGCAGCTTGGGAGGACAGGTGGTCGAGCAGTACTTC | CASSLGGQVVEQYF
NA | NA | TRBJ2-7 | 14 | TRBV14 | TGTGCCAGCAGCCCTGAGACAGCTTCCTACGAGCAGTACTTC | CASSPETASYEQYF
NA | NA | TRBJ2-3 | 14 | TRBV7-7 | TGTGCTAGCAGCCGTGGACAGTCCACAGATACGCAGTATTTT | CASSRGQSTDTQYF
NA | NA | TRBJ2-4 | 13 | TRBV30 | TGTGCCTGGAGTGGGGGGCAGGGTAACATTCAGTACTTC | CAWSGGQGNIQYF
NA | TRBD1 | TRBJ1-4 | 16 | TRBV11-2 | TGTGCCAGCAGCTTAAGGGGGGACAGCTATAATGAAAAACTGTTTTTT | CASSLRGDSYNEKLFF
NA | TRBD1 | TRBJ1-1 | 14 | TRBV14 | TGTGCCAGCAGCCAACAGGGGGCGAACACTGAAGCTTTCTTT | CASSQQGANTEAFF
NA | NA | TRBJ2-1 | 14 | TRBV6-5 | TGTGCCAGCAGTTACAGCAGGGATGGGGGTGAGCAGTTCTTC | CASSYSRDGGEQFF
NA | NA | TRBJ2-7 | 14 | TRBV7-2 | TGTGCCAGCAGCCTCGACAGATTAAAGGGCGAGCAGTACTTC | CASSLDRLKGEQYF
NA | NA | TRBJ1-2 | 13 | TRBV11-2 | TGTGCCAGCAGCTCGACGGGACTCTATGGCTACACCTTC | CASSSTGLYGYTF